The 13 T cell receptor beta chains presented below share a single source sample, sequenced in a study of T-cell memory formation after mild COVID-19. TCRdb itself ran the 5' RACE reads through MiXCR, one entry per CDR3 protein. The table has around 510,000 distinct CDR3 sequences, roughly a fifth seen once. The material sequenced was PBMCs or a T cell subset sorted from them (not recorded which). These receptors came from an adult woman who had mild COVID-19 (a few samples of this study predate the infection). Cell type and time point are not known.

This clonotype was detected a few times. J is TRBJ2-3 and V is TRBV5-1; 9 bases are a match to TRBD1. The V gene's germline CDR1 is SGHRS and CDR2 YFSETQ. Germline trimming cut 1 base from V and 6 bases from J; bases unmatched to any gene: 6. The length of the CDR3 is 15 residues. CDR3: CASSLWTGDGDTQYF. In DNA form, the CDR3 reads TGCGCCAGCAGCTTGTGGACAGGGGATGGGGATACGCAGTATTTT. Full variable domain (rest looked up from reference TRBV5-1 and TRBJ2-3): KAGVTQTPRYLIKTRGQQVTLSCSPISGHRSVSWYQQTPGQGLQFLFEYFSETQRNKGNFPGRFSGRQFSNSRSEMNVSTLELGDSALYLCASSLWTGDGDTQYFGPGTRLTVL.

This clonotype was observed a handful of times. The chain joins TRBV5-5 to TRBJ2-1; unclear D gene. This CDR3 region has 17 residues. Germline assignment: CDR1 SGHKS and CDR2 YYEKEE (reference sequence). Trimming pared 4 bases from V and 1 base from J, leaving 18 bases between. CDR3 protein: CASSPSPLPMSYNEQFF. The CDR3 bases are TGTGCCAGCAGCCCCAGTCCCCTGCCGATGTCCTACAATGAGCAGTTCTTC.

The chain carries TRBV6-5 and TRBJ1-1; 8 bases agree with TRBD1. The CDR3 is made up of 14 amino acids. Germline lookup yields CDR1 MNHEY and CDR2 SVGAGI. Trimming removed 0 bases from V and 7 bases from J; junction bases left unmatched: 4. CDR3 sequence: CASSYSPGQGEAFF. CDR3 in DNA: TGTGCCAGCAGTTACTCGCCAGGACAGGGTGAAGCTTTCTTT.

This sequence joins TRBV27 and TRBJ2-7; D remains unclear. V was pared by 8 bases and J by 1 base, with 12 bases between. The CDR3 covers 13 residues. Germline loops: CDR1 MNHEY, CDR2 SMNVEV (reference sequence). CDR3 protein: CASYDGRSYEQYF. CDR3 bases: TGTGCCAGCTATGACGGACGTTCCTACGAGCAGTACTTC.

This clonotype was seen at least ten times. The chain links TRBV6-2 or TRBV6-3 to TRBJ2-7; D tentatively reads TRBD1 or TRBD2 (5 bases each). Germline V gene lookup returns CDR1 MNHEY and CDR2 SVGEGT. With 0 bases removed from V and 4 bases from J, the gap between germline ends came to 16 bases. The CDR3 length is 16 residues. The CDR3 loop is CASSYSNPMGRYEQYF. CDR3 DNA sequence: TGTGCCAGCAGTTACTCGAACCCTATGGGACGGTACGAGCAGTACTTC.

The genes are TRBV5-5 and TRBJ1-1; a possible D gene is TRBD1 (6 bases). Between the trimmed V and J ends, which lost 7 bases and 3 bases, there was a span of 10 bases. Germline lookup yields CDR1 SGHKS and CDR2 YYEKEE (reference sequence). The CDR3 contains 12 residues. Here the CDR3 reads CASGGADTEAFF. The CDR3 nucleotides read TGTGCCAGCGGGGGGGCGGACACTGAAGCTTTCTTT.

There are many counts of this clonotype. This chain joins TRBV24-1 and TRBJ2-5; D could derive from TRBD1 or TRBD2 (6 bases each). This CDR3 is 16 amino acids long. V was trimmed by 4 bases and J by 3 bases, leaving 17 bases between them. Looked up from germline, CDR1 is KGHDR and CDR2 is SFDVKD. The CDR3 DNA is TGTGCCACCAGTGACACTGACAAGGGGGGTAAAGAGACCCAGTACTTC. The encoded protein is CATSDTDKGGKETQYF.

The chain joins TRBV5-1 to TRBJ2-1; 8 bases are a match to TRBD2. Germline lookup yields CDR1 SGHRS and CDR2 YFSETQ. This CDR3 is 16 amino acids long. The ends lost 4 bases at V and 4 bases at J; junction bases unmatched: 10. Here the CDR3 reads CASSPGGLVKYNEQFF. CDR3 sequence (DNA): TGCGCCAGCAGCCCGGGGGGGTTGGTCAAATACAATGAGCAGTTCTTC.

This clonotype showed up just a few times. This rearrangement joins TRBV20-1 to TRBJ2-7; D is uncertain. The CDR3 runs 14 residues. Germline CDR1 DFQATT, CDR2 SNEGSKA (reference sequence). Trimming removed 1 base from V and 4 bases from J, with 14 bases in between. CDR3 amino acids: CSARGRTHRYEQYF. In nucleotides, the CDR3 is TGCAGTGCTAGAGGCCGGACCCACCGGTACGAGCAGTACTTC.

The chain is built from TRBV6-5 and TRBJ1-1, with 12 positions matching TRBD1. Germline V gene sequence: CDR1 MNHEY, CDR2 SVGAGI. Trimming took 2 bases from V and 13 from J; bases not matched to a gene: 11. The CDR3 contains 15 residues. Here the CDR3 reads CASSYGTGGLERGFF. In DNA form, the CDR3 reads TGTGCCAGCAGTTACGGGACAGGGGGCCTCGAAAGGGGTTTCTTT.

The CDR3 nucleotides are TGTGCCAGCAGCGTAGGAGGGCCCGGAAACACCATATATTTT. Amino acids: CASSVGGPGNTIYF. The chain has TRBV9 and TRBJ1-3; D is unclear. Trimming took off 0 bases at V and 4 bases at J, with 8 bases between the two ends. Germline V gene lookup returns CDR1 SGDLS and CDR2 YYNGEE. The CDR3 runs 14 residues.

This clonotype was found a few times. V usage is TRBV7-3 and J usage is TRBJ2-2; the match to TRBD2 covers 10 bases. The germline CDR1 and CDR2 sequences are SGHTA and FQGTGA. The CDR3 runs to 18 residues. The V and J ends lost 2 bases and 2 bases, in that order; junction bases with no gene match: 8. The CDR3 DNA reads as TGTGCCAGCAGCTTATCAGCGACTAGCGGGTCCAACACCGGGGAGCTGTTTTTT. This gives the protein CASSLSATSGSNTGELFF.

V usage is TRBV7-8 and J usage is TRBJ2-3, with a possible D match to TRBD2 (6 bases). V gave up 0 bases and J gave up 1 base, with 14 bases separating them. The CDR3 has 17 residues. Germline CDR1 SGHVS, CDR2 FQNEAQ. CDR3 amino acids: CASSLAQGREGTDTQYF. CDR3 DNA: TGTGCCAGCAGCTTAGCGCAGGGCAGGGAGGGCACAGATACGCAGTATTTT.